The source of this T cell receptor (beta chain) is a study of shared clonotypes between healthy human individuals. Study observations and caveats: On the whole, naive subsets had larger estimated richness than memory subsets had.

On this clone: Antigen unknown.

Some clones are missing from TCRdb's copy, which holds only in-frame ones; the method was immunoSEQ multiplex PCR. The sample lists 2,500,000 or so clones, more than 85% occurring once. This receptor was identified in a man between 18 and 29 years old in good health. Some clones in this sample may be carry-over from other donors' samples. Sequencing was done on a sample of naive CD4+ T cells from PBMCs. Noted subset: CD45RA+ positively selected.

The CDR3 sequence is CASRWGQRVQETQYF. CDR3 sequence (DNA): TGTGCCAGCAGGTGGGGACAGAGAGTCCAAGAGACCCAGTACTTC. V is TRBV6-1 and J is TRBJ2-5; 7 positions agree with TRBD1. This CDR3 is built from 15 residues. V trimming: 6 bases; J trimming: 1 base; junction bases outside the gene matches: 8. CDR1 and CDR2 from the germline V gene are MNHNS and SASEGT.